This T cell receptor (beta chain) was retrieved from a study of T cell responses to AZD1222 COVID-19 vaccine (dated by TCRdb to the early 2020s). About the full investigation: TCR sequencing covered fewer than 250 trial participants: 200 to 220 given two doses of AZD1222 and approximately 25 given two doses of MenACWY control vaccine. Enrollment into the trials was organized by age into subgroups of 18-55, 56-69 and 70-plus years, and those subgroups contained about 150, 27 and 61 TCR-sequenced participants, respectively. Overall study results and their limits: Spike-specific TCR breadth and depth rose significantly after two AZD1222 doses compared with day 0 and with MenACWY recipients. In the small 56-69-year group, the increase in depth fell short of significance, most likely because of low power. Conclusions about previously exposed vaccinees are limited, since just five or six AZD1222 recipients were seropositive for SARS-CoV-2 at baseline. Reportedly, close to half of the unique spike-specific TCRs recognized epitopes lying outside the regions that are mutated in the B.1.351 and B.1.1.7 variants. Because no samples from the day 14 peak response were available, repertoires could be characterized only after the peak T cell response. Vaccine-associated CD4 TCRs spanned the whole spike protein, with dominant responses in regions 160-218 and 743-854. Participants were mostly white British and included more females than males, and it was suggested by the authors that clonal diversity may have been underestimated.

The CDR3 regions of human TCRbeta chains were analyzed by immunosequencing. Under the source paper's analysis protocol: Repertoire TCRs were matched against a reference library of SARS-CoV-2-specific TCRs generated with the MIRA antigen-specificity platform. Breadth was defined as the fraction of unique TCRs that were SARS-CoV-2-associated, and depth was defined as the fraction of total T cells that were SARS-CoV-2-associated. Using the MIRA data, every spike-specific TCR was mapped to the spike region that the TCR reacted to and assigned to either a CD4 or a CD8 class. Log10-transformed breadth and depth values were compared by one-way ANOVA with Sidak's multiple comparisons tests. TCRdb mirrors the immuneACCESS table, restricted to in-frame sequences. Some clones are absent from its copies; in checked studies, under half trace to an unresolved V gene, and the reason for the others is unknown. The V and J calls and clone size come from that table; D and trimming were worked out from the DNA. The sample records 150,000 or so clones, 90% of which are singletons. 5% to 6.5% of the sample goes to the ten largest clones.

What this sample's time point label stands for: about 28 days (+/-7) after the second vaccine dose. AZD1222 recipients given second doses at about 4 weeks or at about 12 weeks were pooled, since spike-specific TCR depth and breadth were not found to differ between the two schedules. Samples from vaccinated people were obtained from the UK trials COV001 and COV002, which included a single-blind randomized controlled phase 2/3 trial of AZD1222 (ChAdOx1 nCoV-19) in healthy adults. For TCRbeta chain sequencing, PBMC samples were collected from trial participants at day 0 and at day 28 after the second dose. A remark on this clone: There is no known antigen for this receptor. An end of the junction differs from the germline gene, which may be a read error.

This sequence originates from an adult who received the AZD1222 COVID-19 vaccine. The sequences come from peripheral blood, collected 28 days after the second AZD1222 dose.

The nucleotide sequence reads TGTGCCAGCTCAAGCGACAGGGAGACTACTGAAAAACTGTTTTTT. Its protein product is CASSSDRETTEKLFF. Rearrangement joined TRBV18 to TRBJ1-4; a stretch of 7 junction bases matches TRBD1. The germline V gene provides CDR1 KGHSH and CDR2 LQKENI. The CDR3 has 15 amino acids, counting the end cysteine and phenylalanine. Here the CDR3 DNA is all that survives: 45 bases in frame from base 1.